This T cell receptor beta chain originates from a study of T cell changes during pregnancy in multiple sclerosis. The protocol was immunoSEQ multiplex PCR, while the TCRdb copy is restricted to in-frame clones and leaves out a portion. The sample has 40,000 or so clones; nearly 95% are singletons. Losses at the gene ends were 5 bases for V and 7 bases for J; bases not matched to a gene: 13. Germline V gene sequence: CDR1 KGHSH, CDR2 LQKENI. The CDR3 sequence is 15 residues long. This TCR came from a female donor in good health, enrolled as a control in a pregnancy study. The source was CD4+ T cells from peripheral blood mononuclear cells, collected after pregnancy. The V call is TRBV18, the J call TRBJ1-2; 7 bases line up with TRBD1. CDR3 region: CASSSSRGGAFGYTF. CDR3 nucleotide sequence: TGTGCCAGCTCATCCTCGAGAGGGGGCGCATTTGGCTACACCTTC. Variable domain in full (rest from reference TRBV18 and TRBJ1-2): NAGVMQNPRHLVRRRGQEARLRCSPMKGHSHVYWYRQLPEEGLKFMVYLQKENIIDESGMPKERFSAEFPKEGPSILRIQQVVRGDSAAYFCASSSSRGGAFGYTFGSGTRLTVV.